The next 9 T cell receptor beta chains were all read from a single sample in a study of T-cell memory formation after mild COVID-19. TCRdb reprocessed the 5' RACE reads via MiXCR and lists one record per CDR3 protein. The table shows 50,000 or so distinct CDR3 sequences, with over 8.5% occurring only once. Sequencing was carried out using PBMCs or a T cell subset sorted from them (not recorded which). The receptors derive from an adult woman who had mild COVID-19 (a few samples of this study predate the infection). Cell type and time point are not known.

The CDR3 loop reads CASSPSLGKGGADTQYF. The CDR3 bases are TGTGCCAGCAGTCCTAGTTTGGGGAAGGGAGGGGCAGATACGCAGTATTTT. The genes are TRBV6-5 and TRBJ2-3; TRBD2 agrees at 7 bases. Germline CDR1 is MNHEY and CDR2 is SVGAGI. Trimming at V came to 5 bases and at J to 4 bases, leaving 15 bases not matched to a gene. This CDR3 is built from 17 residues.

Many counts were recorded for this clonotype. This chain links TRBV20-1 with TRBJ2-1; D remains ambiguous. The CDR3 sequence is 16 residues long. V lost 5 bases and J 8 bases, leaving 25 bases between the germline ends. CDR1 and CDR2 (germline): DFQATT, SNEGSKA (reference sequence). CDR3 in DNA: TGCAGTGCTCCCCCCCGCGCCGGGTCCCCGTTCGATGAGCAGTTCTTC. This codes for CSAPPRAGSPFDEQFF.

This clonotype showed up many times. The chain recombines TRBV25-1 with TRBJ2-1; 8 positions agree with TRBD2. Trimming at V came to 2 bases and at J to 6 bases, leaving 12 bases not matched to a gene. CDR1 is MGHDK, CDR2 SYGVNS, per germline. CDR3 length: 17 amino acids. Here the CDR3 reads CASSEIGLAGSLNEQFF. For the CDR3, the DNA is TGTGCCAGCAGTGAAATTGGGCTAGCGGGTTCACTCAATGAGCAGTTCTTC.

This clonotype was detected many times. The chain has TRBV12-3 or TRBV12-4 and TRBJ1-6; maybe TRBD1 (5 bases). V gave up 3 bases and J gave up 5 bases, with 8 bases separating them. The CDR3 is 14 residues long. CDR3 sequence: CASSFRQHNSPLHF. CDR3 DNA sequence: TGTGCCAGCAGTTTCCGACAGCATAATTCACCCCTCCACTTT.

This clonotype came up a few times. CDR3 sequence: CSASYDPYRYTF. CDR3 in DNA: TGCAGTGCTAGTTATGATCCTTATCGCTACACCTTC. This chain links TRBV20-1 with TRBJ1-2; no definite D call. V was pared by 3 bases and J by 9 bases, with 14 bases between. The CDR3 extends over 12 amino acids. Germline V CDR1 and CDR2: DFQATT, SNEGSKA (reference sequence).

This rearrangement joins TRBV11-1 to TRBJ2-1; 10 bases fit TRBD2. CDR1 is SGHAT, CDR2 FQDESV, per germline (reference sequence). This CDR3 is 21 amino acids long. The junction had 18 bases not matched to a gene; V was cut back by 4 bases and J by 0 bases. The CDR3 region is CASSSLSSGGTSSSSYNEQFF. The CDR3 DNA reads as TGTGCCAGCAGCTCGTTAAGTAGCGGGGGGACCTCCTCAAGCTCCTACAATGAGCAGTTCTTC.

This clonotype has only a few counts. This chain connects TRBV20-1 to TRBJ1-1, with 7 nucleotides matching TRBD1. V shed 8 bases, J shed 0 bases, and the junction held 3 bases outside the gene matches. This CDR3 has 12 residues. Germline V gives CDR1 DFQATT, CDR2 SNEGSKA (reference sequence). The CDR3: CSPTGMNTEAFF. The DNA of the CDR3 is TGCAGTCCGACAGGGATGAACACTGAAGCTTTCTTT.

The V gene is TRBV7-8, the J gene TRBJ2-1; 12 bases are shared with TRBD2. V trimming: 5 bases; J trimming: 7 bases; junction bases outside the gene matches: 15. Germline V CDR1 and CDR2: SGHVS, FQNEAQ. This CDR3 is 18 amino acids long. The DNA of the CDR3 is TGTGCCAGCAGCCGCCTAGCGGGGGGGCTTCAGTTTCAGAATGAGCAGTTCTTC. Protein product: CASSRLAGGLQFQNEQFF.

This clonotype has only a few counts. The CDR3 DNA reads TGTGCCAGCACCCTTAAGCGGGGGAATGGCTACACCTTC. It is translated as CASTLKRGNGYTF. The chain couples TRBV12-3 or TRBV12-4 to TRBJ1-2; perhaps TRBD1 as D (5 bases). Trimming took 7 bases from V and 6 from J, leaving 15 bases between them. This CDR3 is 13 amino acids long.